Presented here are 32 T cell receptor beta chains from one specimen sequenced in a study of cytomegalovirus exposure and HLA in healthy donors. PCR primers comprised 60 Vbeta and 13 Jbeta primers. Clones were read by immunoSEQ multiplex PCR, and TCRdb kept only the in-frame ones, dropping some. Here the sample spans roughly 140,000 clones, over 60% being singletons. Sequencing was performed on PBMCs. The receptors originated from a woman aged 25 to 39 in good health and CMV-seronegative.

This clone was counted once. This chain links TRBV11-2 with TRBJ1-3, with TRBD1 matching over 7 bases. This CDR3 spans 15 amino acids. The germline V gene has CDR1 SGHAT and CDR2 FQNNGV. The ends lost 5 bases at V and 0 bases at J; junction bases unmatched: 4. CDR3 loop: CASSVGQTSGNTIYF. CDR3 sequence (DNA): TGTGCCAGCAGCGTGGGACAGACCTCTGGAAACACCATATATTTT.

This clone was seen only a few times. This chain connects TRBV6-5 to TRBJ2-6; no definite D call. The CDR3 sequence is 16 residues long. V was cut by 4 bases and J by 1 base, with 11 bases left in between. CDR1 MNHEY and CDR2 SVGAGI come from the germline V gene. The DNA of the CDR3 is TGTGCCAGCAGTTCCCCGGTCGTGTCTGGGGCCAACGTCCTGACTTTC. It is translated as CASSSPVVSGANVLTF.

The rearrangement links TRBV6-1 to TRBJ2-5; a weak D match, TRBD2 (6 bases). Germline V lookup: CDR1 MNHNS, CDR2 SASEGT. V dropped 0 bases and J dropped 1 base, with 21 bases sitting between them. This CDR3 has 19 amino acids. CDR3 protein: CASSEAIGGSGGVQETQYF. The CDR3 region has the DNA TGTGCCAGCAGTGAAGCCATCGGGGGATCTGGTGGAGTCCAAGAGACCCAGTACTTC.

The chain couples TRBV5-1 to TRBJ2-7; 8 bases map to TRBD1. CDR1 and CDR2 from the germline V gene are SGHRS and YFSETQ. CDR3 size: 14 residues. J was trimmed by 1 base and V by 5 bases; bases with no gene match: 5. The CDR3 here is CASRGDRQSYEQYF. CDR3 coding DNA: TGCGCCAGCAGAGGGGACAGGCAATCCTACGAGCAGTACTTC.

The V and J genes are TRBV18 and TRBJ2-3; 8 bases fit TRBD1. Trimming cost V 4 bases and J 4 bases; bases outside gene matches: 10. CDR1 KGHSH and CDR2 LQKENI come from the germline V gene. CDR3 length: 16 amino acids. The DNA of the CDR3 is TGTGCCAGCTCACGATCGACAGGGGCTCCGGCAGATACGCAGTATTTT. Its translation is CASSRSTGAPADTQYF.

This chain uses TRBV30 with TRBJ1-5; 11 positions agree with TRBD1. Germline assignment: CDR1 GTSNPN and CDR2 SVGIG (reference sequence). The CDR3 length is 15 residues. V dropped 2 bases and J dropped 6; count of bases not matched to a gene: 6. The CDR3 is CAWSQGQGVGQPQHF. CDR3 sequence (DNA): TGTGCCTGGAGTCAGGGACAGGGGGTTGGTCAGCCCCAGCATTTT.

The V gene is TRBV10-3, the J gene TRBJ1-4; D possibly corresponds to TRBD1 (6 bases). V was pared by 11 bases and J by 5 bases, with 24 bases between. The germline V gene has CDR1 ENHRY and CDR2 SYGVKD. This CDR3 spans 16 amino acids. The CDR3 DNA is TGTGCCCTCTCCTCCGGGGGGGGCCCGTGGAATGAAAAACTGTTTTTT. Its translation: CALSSGGGPWNEKLFF.

The chain combines TRBV5-8 with TRBJ1-1, with 9 bases aligning to TRBD1. Germline-derived CDR1 and CDR2 are SGHTS and YDEGEE. The CDR3 runs to 13 residues. The junction had 4 bases not matched to a gene; V was cut back by 3 bases and J by 7 bases. The CDR3 loop reads CASSYRGRGEAFF. The CDR3 region has the DNA TGTGCCAGCAGCTACAGGGGGCGAGGTGAAGCTTTCTTT.

The chain is built from TRBV7-8 and TRBJ2-3; 15 bases are a match to TRBD2. After removal of 5 bases from V and 11 bases from J, the junction contained 5 bases not matched to a gene. The germline CDR1 and CDR2 sequences are SGHVS and FQNEAQ. The CDR3 has 14 amino acids. The CDR3 nucleotides are TGTGCCAGCAGCACCCGGACTAGCGGGGGGGTGCAGTATTTT. It codes for CASSTRTSGGVQYF.

The rearrangement joins TRBV9 to TRBJ1-1; D is possibly TRBD1 (5 bases). The CDR3 sequence is 14 residues long. The germline V and J ends were trimmed by 3 bases and 4 bases, with 13 bases remaining between them. Germline-derived CDR1 and CDR2 are SGDLS and YYNGEE. CDR3 amino acids: CASSGRGGSTEAFF. The CDR3 DNA follows: TGTGCCAGCAGCGGGAGGGGAGGAAGCACTGAAGCTTTCTTT.

The CDR3: CASSFRGLGELFF. The CDR3 DNA sequence: TGTGCCAGCAGCTTCAGGGGGCTCGGGGAGCTGTTTTTT. The V call is TRBV14, the J call TRBJ2-2, with 8 bases matching TRBD1. Looked up from germline, CDR1 is SGHDN and CDR2 is FVKESK. After removal of 5 bases from V and 7 bases from J, the junction contained 3 bases not matched to a gene. The CDR3 sequence is 13 residues long. The entire variable domain, with the rest obtained from reference TRBV14 and TRBJ2-2, is as follows: EAGVTQFPSHSVIEKGQTVTLRCDPISGHDNLYWYRRVMGKEIKFLLHFVKESKQDESGMPNNRFLAERTGGTYSTLKVQPAELEDSGVYFCASSFRGLGELFFGEGSRLTVL.

This chain joins TRBV11-2 and TRBJ2-2; the D gene is possibly TRBD1 (6 bases). V dropped 5 bases and J dropped 8 bases, with 18 bases sitting between them. Germline lookup yields CDR1 SGHAT and CDR2 FQNNGV. This CDR3 comprises 15 residues. The DNA of the CDR3 is TGTGCCAGCAGCCTACGACAGGCCGCGACGGGGGAGCTGTTTTTT. This translates into CASSLRQAATGELFF.

The J gene is TRBJ1-1, the V gene TRBV7-2; D call uncertain. Germline V CDR1 and CDR2: SGHTA, FQGNSA. The V and J ends lost 5 bases and 1 base respectively, with 14 bases between them. The CDR3 is 15 residues long. The CDR3 loop reads CASSLSLSGNTEAFF. The CDR3 DNA reads as TGTGCCAGCAGCCTAAGCCTGTCCGGGAACACTGAAGCTTTCTTT.

This rearrangement joins TRBV4-2 to TRBJ2-2; 7 nucleotides agree with TRBD2. Germline V gene sequence: CDR1 LGHNA, CDR2 YNFKEQ. This CDR3 is 15 amino acids long. Losses at the gene ends were 2 bases for V and 4 bases for J; bases not matched to a gene: 4. CDR3 nucleotide sequence: TGTGCCAGCAGCCAAAGCGGGGTTATCACCGGGGAGCTGTTTTTT. This codes for CASSQSGVITGELFF.

This clone was recorded only once. The chain has TRBV5-1 and TRBJ1-2, with D possibly TRBD1 on 5 matching bases. The germline CDR1 and CDR2 sequences are SGHRS and YFSETQ. The CDR3 has 15 residues. The germline V and J ends were trimmed by 0 bases and 3 bases, with 12 bases remaining between them. The CDR3 reads CASSLGQRVDYGYTF. DNA of the CDR3: TGCGCCAGCAGCTTGGGACAGCGCGTTGACTATGGCTACACCTTC.

This sequence joins TRBV5-1 and TRBJ1-2; D perhaps matches TRBD1 (5 bases). The ends were cut back, 3 bases at V and 0 bases at J, with 15 bases in the middle. The CDR3 has 16 residues. CDR1 is SGHRS, CDR2 YFSETQ, per germline. The CDR3 reads CASSSRTPPSNYGYTF. The DNA for the CDR3 is TGCGCCAGCAGCTCACGGACACCACCCTCTAACTATGGCTACACCTTC. Combining the CDR3 with reference TRBV5-1 and TRBJ1-2 gives the whole variable domain KAGVTQTPRYLIKTRGQQVTLSCSPISGHRSVSWYQQTPGQGLQFLFEYFSETQRNKGNFPGRFSGRQFSNSRSEMNVSTLELGDSALYLCASSSRTPPSNYGYTFGSGTRLTVV.

In this sample, this clone turned up once. The rearrangement joins TRBV2 to TRBJ1-4, with TRBD1 as a possible D gene (5 bases). The CDR3 has 13 amino acids. The V gene's germline CDR1 is SNHLY and CDR2 FYNNEI. V lost 4 bases, J lost 8 bases, and 11 bases lay in between. The CDR3 coding sequence is TGTGCCAGCAGTGGGACACTTGGGGAAAAACTGTTTTTT. Amino acid sequence: CASSGTLGEKLFF.

V is TRBV2 and J is TRBJ1-6; 8 positions match TRBD1. The V segment lost 7 bases and the J segment 6 bases; nucleotides outside the gene matches: 5. Germline V lookup: CDR1 SNHLY, CDR2 FYNNEI. This CDR3 is 14 amino acids long. The CDR3 loop reads CASMRTGLNSPLHF. The CDR3 bases are TGTGCCAGCATGAGGACAGGGCTTAATTCACCCCTCCACTTT.

The gene calls are TRBV5-4 and TRBJ1-4, with TRBD1 matching 9 bases. This CDR3 has 15 residues. J gave up 1 base and V 4 bases, and 2 bases lay outside the gene matches. CDR1 and CDR2 (germline): SGHNT, YYREEE (reference sequence). The CDR3 sequence is CASSVDRGTNEKLFF. CDR3 DNA sequence: TGTGCCAGCAGCGTGGACAGGGGAACTAATGAAAAACTGTTTTTT.

The chain links TRBV6-1 to TRBJ1-2, with D maybe TRBD1 (6 bases). CDR3 length: 11 residues. V gave up 4 bases and J gave up 13 bases, with 13 bases separating them. Germline CDR1 reads MNHNS; CDR2 reads SASEGT. The CDR3 protein is CASSGMGACTF. DNA for the CDR3: TGTGCCAGCAGTGGCATGGGGGCGTGCACCTTC.

The V and J genes are TRBV18 and TRBJ1-1, with TRBD1 matching 9 bases. The CDR3 sequence is 15 residues long. Germline-derived CDR1 and CDR2 are KGHSH and LQKENI. V trimming: 4 bases; J trimming: 3 bases; junction bases outside the gene matches: 6. The CDR3 bases are TGTGCCAGCTCACAGGGACAGGGTTCGTACACTGAAGCTTTCTTT. Its translation: CASSQGQGSYTEAFF. The full variable domain, completed using reference TRBV18 and TRBJ1-1, is NAGVMQNPRHLVRRRGQEARLRCSPMKGHSHVYWYRQLPEEGLKFMVYLQKENIIDESGMPKERFSAEFPKEGPSILRIQQVVRGDSAAYFCASSQGQGSYTEAFFGQGTRLTVV.

V gene TRBV5-6 combines with J gene TRBJ2-7; tentative D call: TRBD1 (6 bases). Germline assignment: CDR1 SGHDT and CDR2 YYEEEE. Trimming took 4 bases from V and 3 from J, leaving 11 bases between them. This CDR3 contains 13 residues. In DNA, the CDR3 is TGTGCCAGCAGCCCCGACAGGAACTACGAGCAGTACTTC. Translation gives CASSPDRNYEQYF.

This sequence joins TRBV5-5 and TRBJ1-1; TRBD1 matches at 7 bases. V was pared by 4 bases and J by 9 bases, with 9 bases of the junction left unmatched. The V gene's germline CDR1 is SGHKS and CDR2 YYEKEE (reference sequence). This CDR3 spans 13 amino acids. The CDR3, as DNA: TGTGCCAGCAGCCCGCCCGACAGGGCAAAAGCTTTCTTT. Translating gives CASSPPDRAKAFF.

This chain uses TRBV27 with TRBJ2-5; the D gene is possibly TRBD1 (5 bases). The ends were cut back, 3 bases at V and 2 bases at J, with 7 bases in the middle. The CDR3 has 13 residues. Germline V gene sequence: CDR1 MNHEY, CDR2 SMNVEV (reference sequence). The CDR3 region is CASSFRQQETQYF. CDR3 DNA sequence: TGTGCCAGCAGTTTTCGACAGCAAGAGACCCAGTACTTC.

This clone was counted between two and nine times. The J gene is TRBJ1-2, the V gene TRBV6-6, with a tentative D call TRBD1 (5 bases). Trimming removed 6 bases from V and 2 bases from J, with 10 bases in between. The CDR3 runs 13 residues. CDR1 is MNHNY and CDR2 is SVGAGI in the germline V gene (reference sequence). The DNA for the CDR3 is TGTGCCAGCAGAGACAGCTCGAACTATGGCTACACCTTC. Translated: CASRDSSNYGYTF.

This clone came up a few times. CDR3 DNA: TGTGCCAGCAGCCCTTTTGCGGCCGGAGATGAGCAGTTCTTC. As protein: CASSPFAAGDEQFF. J is TRBJ2-1 and V is TRBV7-9; D not resolved. V lost 5 bases and J lost 8, with 16 bases in between. The CDR3 sequence is 14 residues long. Germline CDR1 reads SEHNR; CDR2 reads FQNEAQ (reference sequence). Together with reference TRBV7-9 and TRBJ2-1, the CDR3 gives the full variable domain: DTGVSQNPRHKITKRGQNVTFRCDPISEHNRLYWYRQTLGQGPEFLTYFQNEAQLEKSRLLSDRFSAERPKGSFSTLEIQRTEQGDSAMYLCASSPFAAGDEQFFGPGTRLTVL.

The rearrangement uses TRBV11-2 and TRBJ1-1, with a possible D match to TRBD1 (5 bases). V shed 7 bases and J shed 3 bases, with 18 bases lying between them. There are 15 residues in the CDR3. Looked up from germline, CDR1 is SGHAT and CDR2 is FQNNGV. The CDR3 nucleotides read TGTGCCAGCACCCCCCGTAATAGGGGTGACACTGAAGCTTTCTTT. Its translation: CASTPRNRGDTEAFF.

This clone was observed at least ten times. The J gene is TRBJ2-1, the V gene TRBV6-1; D is perhaps TRBD2 (5 bases). CDR1 is MNHNS and CDR2 is SASEGT in the germline V gene. The CDR3 runs 15 residues. The V end was cut by 1 base, the J end by 4 bases, with 11 bases between. The DNA of the CDR3 is TGTGCCAGCAGTGAAGAGGAGGCGGCTTACAATGAGCAGTTCTTC. Protein sequence: CASSEEEAAYNEQFF.

The chain is built from TRBV29-1 and TRBJ2-7, with TRBD1 matching over 7 bases. The V segment lost 2 bases and the J segment 2 bases; nucleotides outside the gene matches: 3. CDR1 SQVTM and CDR2 ANQGSEA come from the germline V gene. CDR3 length: 13 residues. The CDR3 nucleotides read TGCAGCGTTGAAACAGGGGATACCTACGAGCAGTACTTC. Its protein product is CSVETGDTYEQYF.

The chain links TRBV6-5 to TRBJ1-2; D possibly corresponds to TRBD1 (5 bases). Germline CDR1 reads MNHEY; CDR2 reads SVGAGI. This CDR3 is built from 14 residues. V was pared by 7 bases and J by 4 bases, with 16 bases between. The CDR3 sequence is CASKLGGIGYGYTF. The CDR3 coding sequence is TGTGCCAGCAAATTGGGGGGAATTGGCTATGGCTACACCTTC.

J is TRBJ1-2 and V is TRBV30; 8 nucleotides agree with TRBD1. V gave up 2 bases and J gave up 4 bases; unmatched junction bases: 9. Germline V gene sequence: CDR1 GTSNPN, CDR2 SVGIG (reference sequence). This CDR3 contains 15 residues. DNA for the CDR3: TGTGCCTGGAGTTCCTCCAGGGGGCACGCCTATGGCTACACCTTC. Translated, it gives CAWSSSRGHAYGYTF.

J is TRBJ2-6 and V is TRBV11-2, with D perhaps matching TRBD1 (6 bases). Germline loops: CDR1 SGHAT, CDR2 FQNNGV. The CDR3 has 17 amino acids. The V and J ends lost 5 bases and 4 bases respectively, with 18 bases between them. CDR3 DNA sequence: TGTGCCAGCAGCCCGAGACAGGTAGCACGGGGGGCCAACGTCCTGACTTTC. Its protein is CASSPRQVARGANVLTF.